The 29 T cell receptor beta chains reported below all come from one sample, sequenced in a study of blood T cell repertoires in COVID-19. Repertoires were generated with immunoSEQ multiplex PCR, while TCRdb's copy carries only in-frame clones and drops some. In the table there are around 140,000 clones, around 81% of which are singletons. The material sequenced was peripheral blood. These receptors all come from a woman aged 60-70 years with active or convalescent COVID-19.

V usage is TRBV6-2 or TRBV6-3 and J usage is TRBJ1-2, with D hard to call. Trimming took off 0 bases at V and 4 bases at J, with 18 bases between the two ends. Germline CDR1 and CDR2: MNHEY and SVGEGT. The CDR3 has 17 residues. The CDR3 DNA reads as TGTGCCAGCAGTTACTCGCAGAGGGCTTTATACTCCTATGGCTACACCTTC. Its translation is CASSYSQRALYSYGYTF.

V gene TRBV28 combines with J gene TRBJ2-7; a weak D match, TRBD2 (5 bases). Trimming pared 7 bases from V and 1 base from J, leaving 11 bases between. The CDR3 runs 13 residues. Germline CDR1 and CDR2: MDHEN and SYDVKM. DNA for the CDR3: TGTGCCAGCACCGTCCCGGGGTCCTACGAGCAGTACGTC. Its translation is CASTVPGSYEQYV.

The rearrangement joins TRBV24-1 to TRBJ2-3; 9 bases agree with TRBD1. V was pared by 3 bases and J by 3 bases, with 3 bases of the junction left unmatched. The CDR3 has 15 residues. The germline V gene has CDR1 KGHDR and CDR2 SFDVKD. CDR3 DNA: TGTGCCACCAGTGATCCCGGACAGGGGACAGATACGCAGTATTTT. It is translated as CATSDPGQGTDTQYF.

This clone was seen a handful of times. The chain uses TRBV5-1 and TRBJ1-3; D not resolved. Trimming removed 5 bases at V and 2 bases at J, with 8 bases between. Germline loops: CDR1 SGHRS, CDR2 YFSETQ. The CDR3 runs to 13 residues. The CDR3 region is CASSDGPGNTIYF. CDR3 DNA: TGCGCCAGCAGTGATGGGCCTGGAAACACCATATATTTT. Based on the CDR3 plus reference TRBV5-1 and TRBJ1-3, the full variable domain is KAGVTQTPRYLIKTRGQQVTLSCSPISGHRSVSWYQQTPGQGLQFLFEYFSETQRNKGNFPGRFSGRQFSNSRSEMNVSTLELGDSALYLCASSDGPGNTIYFGEGSWLTVV.

The chain uses TRBV10-3 and TRBJ1-6; TRBD1 matches at 8 bases. The V and J ends lost 3 bases and 8 bases, in that order; junction bases with no gene match: 9. Germline loops: CDR1 ENHRY, CDR2 SYGVKD. This CDR3 comprises 16 residues. The CDR3 region has the DNA TGTGCCATCAGTGATCGGGACAGGCGAGTGGATTCACCCCTCCACTTT. It is translated as CAISDRDRRVDSPLHF.

This chain uses TRBV6-2 or TRBV6-3 with TRBJ1-4; D is possibly TRBD1 (5 bases). The V end lost 5 bases, the J end lost 6 bases, and 16 bases lay between the germline ends. CDR1 is MNHEY and CDR2 is SVGEGT in the germline V gene. This CDR3 contains 15 residues. The CDR3, as DNA: TGTGCCAGCAGTCACGGCCTAGAAGGGGATGAAAAACTGTTTTTT. Its protein product is CASSHGLEGDEKLFF.

This clone was detected once. The V gene is TRBV30, the J gene TRBJ1-2, with 8 bases that match TRBD1. CDR1 is GTSNPN, CDR2 SVGIG, per germline (reference sequence). After removal of 3 bases from V and 4 bases from J, the junction contained 7 bases not matched to a gene. The CDR3 contains 14 residues. The CDR3 sequence is CAWRAGGLGYGYTF. The CDR3 DNA reads as TGTGCCTGGAGGGCAGGGGGCTTAGGCTATGGCTACACCTTC. Complete variable domain (other parts from reference TRBV30 and TRBJ1-2): SQTIHQWPATLVQPVGSPLSLECTVEGTSNPNLYWYRQAAGRGLQLLFYSVGIGQISSEVPQNLSASRPQDRQFILSSKKLLLSDSGFYLCAWRAGGLGYGYTFGSGTRLTVV.

The rearrangement uses TRBV28 and TRBJ2-7, with a possible D match to TRBD1 (5 bases). CDR1 and CDR2 from the germline V gene are MDHEN and SYDVKM. V was clipped by 6 bases and J by 2 bases, with 11 bases between them. CDR3 length: 13 residues. This CDR3 is CASSPTATYEQYF. The CDR3 nucleotides read TGTGCCAGCAGCCCGACAGCGACCTACGAGCAGTACTTC.

This clone was found many times. J is TRBJ1-6 and V is TRBV7-8; D is uncertain. V lost 5 bases to trimming and J lost 0 bases, with 8 bases between them. CDR3 length equals 15 residues. Germline values: CDR1 SGHVS, CDR2 FQNEAQ. The CDR3 is CASSAVSSYNSPLHF. The DNA for the CDR3 is TGTGCCAGCAGCGCGGTGAGCTCCTATAATTCACCCCTCCACTTT.

The rearrangement links TRBV3-1 (or the pseudogene TRBV3-2) to TRBJ2-5; TRBD2 agrees at 8 bases. This CDR3 is 15 amino acids long. Germline CDR1 and CDR2: LGHDT and YNNKEL (reference sequence). With V trimmed by 2 bases and J by 5 bases, 7 bases remained unmatched. CDR3 nucleotides: TGTGCCAGCAGCCAATCAGCGGGAGTGGTGGAGACCCAGTACTTC. Amino acid sequence: CASSQSAGVVETQYF.

This clone was counted a single time. This chain uses TRBV5-1 with TRBJ1-1; no definite D call. The CDR3 is made up of 13 amino acids. V was cut by 0 bases and J by 5 bases, with 8 bases left in between. The germline V gene encodes CDR1 SGHRS and CDR2 YFSETQ. The CDR3 DNA reads as TGCGCCAGCAGCTTGGGTAGATTAACTGAAGCTTTCTTT. Protein product: CASSLGRLTEAFF.

This clone appeared a few times. This chain joins TRBV5-1 and TRBJ2-2, with unresolved D. V was clipped by 0 bases and J by 1 base, with 7 bases between them. Looked up from germline, CDR1 is SGHRS and CDR2 is YFSETQ. This CDR3 contains 15 residues. The CDR3 sequence is CASSLGPVNTGELFF. CDR3 nucleotide sequence: TGCGCCAGCAGCTTGGGGCCCGTGAACACCGGGGAGCTGTTTTTT.

This rearrangement joins TRBV27 to TRBJ2-2; D gene ambiguous. Germline-derived CDR1 and CDR2 are MNHEY and SMNVEV (reference sequence). The CDR3 length is 14 residues. Trimming pared 3 bases from V and 6 bases from J, leaving 11 bases between. The CDR3 DNA sequence: TGTGCCAGCAGTTTGGGCAGTTACCCCGGGGAGCTGTTTTTT. Encoded protein: CASSLGSYPGELFF.

The rearrangement joins TRBV11-2 to TRBJ2-1; D may be TRBD2 (6 bases). From germline, CDR1 is SGHAT and CDR2 FQNNGV. V dropped 8 bases and J dropped 3 bases, with 14 bases sitting between them. The CDR3 totals 14 residues. The CDR3: CASHGGADYNEQFF. CDR3 nucleotides: TGTGCCAGCCACGGCGGGGCCGACTACAATGAGCAGTTCTTC. The whole variable domain, remainder taken from reference TRBV11-2 and TRBJ2-1, is EAGVAQSPRYKIIEKRQSVAFWCNPISGHATLYWYQQILGQGPKLLIQFQNNGVVDDSQLPKDRFSAERLKGVDSTLKIQPAKLEDSAVYLCASHGGADYNEQFFGPGTRLTVL.

This sequence joins TRBV19 and TRBJ2-7; tentatively, D is TRBD2 (6 bases). With 3 bases removed from V and 3 bases from J, the gap between germline ends came to 12 bases. The CDR3 runs 14 residues. CDR1 is LNHDA and CDR2 is SQIVND in the germline V gene (reference sequence). The CDR3 reads CASSIRGAYYEQYF. The CDR3 nucleotides are TGTGCCAGTAGTATCCGCGGGGCATACTACGAGCAGTACTTC.

The rearrangement links TRBV19 to TRBJ2-3; unclear D gene. The germline V gene has CDR1 LNHDA and CDR2 SQIVND (reference sequence). Trimming stripped 7 bases from V and 4 bases from J, with 9 bases between. This CDR3 region has 12 residues. The CDR3 here is CASTVDSDTQYF. DNA of the CDR3: TGTGCCAGTACAGTTGATTCAGATACGCAGTATTTT.

V usage is TRBV5-1 and J usage is TRBJ2-2, with D possibly being TRBD2 (6 bases). This CDR3 spans 16 amino acids. From germline, CDR1 is SGHRS and CDR2 YFSETQ. V dropped 4 bases and J dropped 4 bases, with 17 bases sitting between them. CDR3 sequence (DNA): TGCGCCAGCAGCCGTGGGGACTCTTTGGGCACCGGGGAGCTGTTTTTT. Its translation is CASSRGDSLGTGELFF.

The rearrangement joins TRBV4-1 to TRBJ2-5, with 7 bases matching TRBD1. CDR1 is MGHRA and CDR2 is YSYEKL in the germline V gene. Unmatched junction bases numbered 1, after V lost 3 bases and J lost 3 bases. This CDR3 contains 13 residues. This CDR3 reads CASSHDREETQYF. CDR3 DNA sequence: TGCGCCAGCAGCCACGACAGGGAAGAGACCCAGTACTTC.

The rearrangement uses TRBV28 and TRBJ1-2; D uncertain. CDR1 and CDR2 from the germline V gene are MDHEN and SYDVKM. The CDR3 spans 15 residues. V was clipped by 6 bases and J by 3 bases, with 17 bases between them. The CDR3 DNA is TGTGCCAGCAGCCCCGACACGAACGGGGACTATGGCTACACCTTC. Translated: CASSPDTNGDYGYTF.

The chain carries TRBV28 and TRBJ2-5; 12 bases agree with TRBD2. Germline V gene data show CDR1 as MDHEN and CDR2 as SYDVKM. The CDR3 extends over 14 amino acids. With 8 bases clipped from V and 2 bases from J, the junction kept 3 bases outside the gene matches. CDR3 residues: CASELAGGQETQYF. For the CDR3, the DNA is TGTGCCAGCGAACTAGCGGGGGGTCAAGAGACCCAGTACTTC.

This chain uses TRBV16 with TRBJ2-7, with 10 positions matching TRBD1. V was clipped by 5 bases and J by 6 bases; unmatched bases: 4. The CDR3 has 13 amino acids. From germline, CDR1 is KGHSY and CDR2 FQNENV. Here the CDR3 reads CASSWDRGSEQYF. CDR3 nucleotides: TGTGCCAGCAGCTGGGACAGGGGCAGCGAGCAGTACTTC.

The chain recombines TRBV19 with TRBJ1-5; a possible D gene is TRBD1 (5 bases). The CDR3 covers 13 residues. Per germline, CDR1 LNHDA and CDR2 SQIVND (reference sequence). V lost 0 bases to trimming and J lost 6 bases, with 6 bases between them. The CDR3 DNA reads TGTGCCAGTAGTATAGACAGGGTTCAGCCCCAGCATTTT. Protein sequence: CASSIDRVQPQHF.

J is TRBJ1-4 and V is TRBV4-1; TRBD1 matches 9 bases. The ends lost 3 bases at V and 8 bases at J; junction bases unmatched: 7. The CDR3 is 15 residues long. Germline CDR1 and CDR2: MGHRA and YSYEKL. The CDR3 DNA sequence: TGCGCCAGCAGCCAGCTACAGGGGGCGCGAGAAAAACTGTTTTTT. It specifies CASSQLQGAREKLFF.

This chain uses TRBV10-3 with TRBJ2-2, with TRBD2 identical over 7 bases. Germline V gene lookup returns CDR1 ENHRY and CDR2 SYGVKD. The V segment lost 0 bases and the J segment 3 bases; nucleotides outside the gene matches: 7. The CDR3 has 17 amino acids. The CDR3 spells CAISESVASGYTGELFF. The CDR3 DNA is TGTGCCATCAGTGAGTCGGTGGCTAGCGGATACACCGGGGAGCTGTTTTTT.

The chain has TRBV7-9 and TRBJ2-3; 10 bases line up with TRBD2. This CDR3 region has 14 residues. V lost 3 bases and J lost 4; bases outside the gene matches: 1. CDR1 is SEHNR, CDR2 FQNEAQ, per germline (reference sequence). The CDR3 loop is CASSLSGRADTQYF. In DNA, the CDR3 is TGTGCCAGCAGCTTGAGCGGGAGGGCAGATACGCAGTATTTT. The complete variable domain, with remaining parts taken from reference TRBV7-9 and TRBJ2-3, reads DTGVSQNPRHKITKRGQNVTFRCDPISEHNRLYWYRQTLGQGPEFLTYFQNEAQLEKSRLLSDRFSAERPKGSFSTLEIQRTEQGDSAMYLCASSLSGRADTQYFGPGTRLTVL.

This clone was seen a single time. J is TRBJ1-2 and V is TRBV18; D might be TRBD1 (6 bases). CDR1 and CDR2 (germline): KGHSH, LQKENI. The CDR3 runs 15 residues. V gave up 2 bases and J gave up 5 bases, with 15 bases separating them. The CDR3 protein is CASSPFEAGTYGYTF. CDR3 sequence (DNA): TGTGCCAGCTCACCATTCGAGGCAGGGACATATGGCTACACCTTC.

The chain carries TRBV10-3 and TRBJ2-1, with D perhaps TRBD2 (6 bases). This CDR3 has 17 residues. Trimming took off 4 bases at V and 7 bases at J, with 23 bases between the two ends. Germline CDR1 ENHRY, CDR2 SYGVKD. The CDR3 loop is CAISGTTTGTGINEQFF. The CDR3 DNA reads TGTGCCATCAGTGGGACTACTACCGGGACTGGCATTAATGAGCAGTTCTTC.

The rearrangement uses TRBV5-1 and TRBJ2-1; 9 bases are shared with TRBD2. Germline V gene data show CDR1 as SGHRS and CDR2 as YFSETQ. The CDR3 is 13 amino acids. V was clipped by 4 bases and J by 6 bases; unmatched bases: 2. For the CDR3, the DNA is TGCGCCAGCAGCCCACTAGCGGGCAATGAGCAGTTCTTC. Its protein product is CASSPLAGNEQFF.

This clone was picked up a small number of times. The rearrangement uses TRBV12-5 and TRBJ1-1; D is ambiguous. The CDR3 is 12 residues long. The germline gives CDR1 LGHNT, CDR2 FRNRAP. V was clipped by 6 bases and J by 4 bases, with 9 bases between them. The CDR3 loop is CASGLTTTEAFF. The CDR3, as DNA: TGTGCTAGTGGACTGACAACCACTGAAGCTTTCTTT.